This T cell receptor beta chain originates from a study of blood T cell repertoires in COVID-19. Only in-frame clones appear in the TCRdb table, and some are missing; sequencing was by immunoSEQ multiplex PCR. In the table there are around 100,000 clones, roughly 84% of which are singletons. This CDR3 spans 17 amino acids. Germline loops: CDR1 SGHRS, CDR2 YFSETQ. The V gene lost 4 bases and the J gene lost 0 bases, with 19 bases spanning the gap. V is TRBV5-1 and J is TRBJ1-2; possible D gene TRBD1, 5 bases. The clonotype originates from a woman in her 70s with acute or convalescent COVID-19. Sequencing input: peripheral blood. CDR3 region: CASSLGHNLPSNYGYTF. The DNA for the CDR3 is TGCGCCAGCAGCCTAGGACACAACCTTCCTTCTAACTATGGCTACACCTTC.